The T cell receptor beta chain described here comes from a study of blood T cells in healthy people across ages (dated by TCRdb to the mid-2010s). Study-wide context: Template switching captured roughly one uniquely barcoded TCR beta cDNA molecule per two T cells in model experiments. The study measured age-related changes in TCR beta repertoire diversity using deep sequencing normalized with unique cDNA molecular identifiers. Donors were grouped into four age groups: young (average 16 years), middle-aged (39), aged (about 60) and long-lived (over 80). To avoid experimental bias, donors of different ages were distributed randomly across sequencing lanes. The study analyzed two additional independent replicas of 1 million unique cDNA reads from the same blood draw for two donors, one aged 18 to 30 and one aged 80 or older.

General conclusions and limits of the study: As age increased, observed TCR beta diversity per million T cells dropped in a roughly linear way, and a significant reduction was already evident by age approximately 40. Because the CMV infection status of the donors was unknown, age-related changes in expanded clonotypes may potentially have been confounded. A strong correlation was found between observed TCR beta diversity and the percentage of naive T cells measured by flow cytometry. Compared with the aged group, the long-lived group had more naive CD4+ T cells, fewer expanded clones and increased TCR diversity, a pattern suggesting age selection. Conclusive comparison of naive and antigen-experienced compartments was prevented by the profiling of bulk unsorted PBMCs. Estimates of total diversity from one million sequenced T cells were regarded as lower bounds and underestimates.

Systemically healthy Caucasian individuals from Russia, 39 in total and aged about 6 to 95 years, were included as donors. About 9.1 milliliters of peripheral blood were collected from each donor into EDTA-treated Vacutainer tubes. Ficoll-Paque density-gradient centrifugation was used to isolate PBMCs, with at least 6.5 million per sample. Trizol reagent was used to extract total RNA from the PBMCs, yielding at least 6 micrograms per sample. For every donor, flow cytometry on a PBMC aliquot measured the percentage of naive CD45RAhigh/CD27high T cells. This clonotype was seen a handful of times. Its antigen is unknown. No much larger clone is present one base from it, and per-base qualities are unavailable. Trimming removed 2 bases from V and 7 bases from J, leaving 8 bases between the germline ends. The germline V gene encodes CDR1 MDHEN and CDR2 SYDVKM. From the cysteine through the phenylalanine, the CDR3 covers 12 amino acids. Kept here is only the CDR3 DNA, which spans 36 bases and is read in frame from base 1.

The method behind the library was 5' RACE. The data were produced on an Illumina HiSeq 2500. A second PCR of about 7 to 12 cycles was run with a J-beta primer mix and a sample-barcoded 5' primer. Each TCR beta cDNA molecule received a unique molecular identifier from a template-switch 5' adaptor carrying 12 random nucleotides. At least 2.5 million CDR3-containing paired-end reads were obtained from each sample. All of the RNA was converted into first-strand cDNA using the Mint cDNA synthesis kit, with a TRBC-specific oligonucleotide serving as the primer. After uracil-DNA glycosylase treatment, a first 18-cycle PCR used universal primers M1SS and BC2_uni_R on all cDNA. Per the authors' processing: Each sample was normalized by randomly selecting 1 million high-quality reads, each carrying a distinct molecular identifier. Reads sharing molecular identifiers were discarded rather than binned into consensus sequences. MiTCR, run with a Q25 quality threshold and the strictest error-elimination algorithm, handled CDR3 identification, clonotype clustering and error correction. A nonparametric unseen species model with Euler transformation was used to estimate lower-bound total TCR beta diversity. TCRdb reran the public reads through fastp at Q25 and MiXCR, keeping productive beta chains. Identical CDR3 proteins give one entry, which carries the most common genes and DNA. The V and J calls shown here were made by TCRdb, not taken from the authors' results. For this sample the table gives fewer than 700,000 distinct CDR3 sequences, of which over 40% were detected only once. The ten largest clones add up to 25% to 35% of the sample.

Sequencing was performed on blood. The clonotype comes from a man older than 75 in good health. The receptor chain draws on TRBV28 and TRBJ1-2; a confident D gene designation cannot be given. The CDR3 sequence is CASSLGLGGYTF. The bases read TGTGCCAGCAGTTTAGGGTTGGGTGGCTACACCTTC.